This T cell receptor (beta chain) was documented in a study of human T cells and chemical hapten exposure. MiXCR was run by TCRdb on the RACE reads, yielding one entry per CDR3 protein. The sample consists of about 98,000 distinct CDR3 sequences, more than 10% of them appearing once. This clonotype occurred many times. Time point given: pre-sensitization, week 0. As for treatment: therapeutic diphenylcyclopropenone sensitization with weekly scalp DPC. Germline-derived CDR1 and CDR2 are GTSNPN and SVGIG (reference sequence). J was trimmed by 9 bases and V by 3 bases; bases with no gene match: 12. The CDR3 spans 15 residues.

The chain uses TRBV30 and TRBJ1-5; 9 nucleotides align to TRBD1. Sequences were derived from whole blood, sampled in connection with sensitization to the hapten diphenylcyclopropenone (DPC). The sequence came from a woman aged 55-69 years with alopecia areata. Some clones in this sample may be carry-over from other donors' samples. The CDR3 here is CAWSAPDRGAGPQHF. The CDR3, as DNA: TGTGCCTGGAGCGCACCGGACAGGGGAGCAGGGCCCCAGCATTTT. Drawing the rest from reference TRBV30 and TRBJ1-5, the complete variable domain is SQTIHQWPATLVQPVGSPLSLECTVEGTSNPNLYWYRQAAGRGLQLLFYSVGIGQISSEVPQNLSASRPQDRQFILSSKKLLLSDSGFYLCAWSAPDRGAGPQHFGDGTRLSIL.